Here is one T cell receptor beta chain with its context. Its antigen remains unknown. This entry comes from a study of cytomegalovirus exposure and HLA in healthy donors. Study-level information: Genotyping showed around four fifths of approximately 430 donors falling in the Caucasian-associated ancestry cluster. Study outcomes and limitations: Cytomegalovirus status was reportedly diagnosed by the classifier with high specificity and sensitivity. In a later analysis, a missense DCLRE1C variant was linked to TCR beta V- and J-gene trimming.

The PCR used 60 Vbeta and 13 Jbeta primers. Authors' processing steps: The count from a later analysis was about 80 million unique TCR beta chains, some 10 million of them shared. Profiling relied on immunoSEQ multiplex PCR, and the TCRdb table lists in-frame clones only, not all of them. D and trimming were read from the DNA, whereas the V and J calls and clone size are those reported in that table. This listing includes fewer than 100,000 clones. Germline CDR1 reads MNHNS; CDR2 reads SASEGT. V lost 10 bases to trimming and J lost 10 bases, with 13 bases between them. The CDR3 has 10 amino acids. This receptor was identified in a man aged 18 to 30 in good health and CMV-seropositive. Sequenced: PBMCs. The chain has TRBV6-1 and TRBJ1-1; D gene unclear. The CDR3 sequence: CATTDTLAFF. For the CDR3, the DNA is TGTGCCACTACTGACACGTTAGCTTTCTTT.